This T cell receptor beta chain was retrieved from a study of regulatory T cells in long-lasting Graves disease. Libraries of TCR beta came from iRepertoire HTBI primers plus Arm-PCR of CDR3 regions. TCRdb reanalysed the multiplex PCR reads using MiXCR and keeps one entry per CDR3 protein. The sample records approximately 300,000 distinct CDR3 sequences, over 15% being singletons. Specified time point: newly diagnosed GD, antithyroid drugs for less than 3 months. The TCR library used RNA extracted from PBMCs. This clonotype was recorded only once. The sequence was collected from a female donor with Graves disease. Sequenced material: peripheral blood mononuclear cells (PBMCs), taken at new diagnosis, from a patient treated with antithyroid drugs.

CDR3 nucleotides: TGTGCCAGCAGACCCGGACAGGGCTTATCGGCAGGCTATGGCTACACCTTC. This translates into CASRPGQGLSAGYGYTF. This chain uses TRBV9 with TRBJ1-2; 8 positions match TRBD1. This CDR3 comprises 17 residues. Germline assignment: CDR1 SGDLS and CDR2 YYNGEE. V shed 5 bases, J shed 4 bases, and the junction held 16 bases outside the gene matches.